The sequence of this T cell receptor beta chain was determined in a study of blood T cell repertoires in COVID-19. Background on the study: T cells, B-cell-depleted T cells, or PBMCs supplied cDNA or gDNA.

In the original workflow: Estimated nucleated cell counts came from reference gene primer amplification. Produced via immunoSEQ multiplex PCR; TCRdb's table is partial and in-frame only. V, J and clone size are those of that table, while D and trimming were read from the DNA. The repertoire includes about 300,000 clones, approximately 86% of them detected once, and about 1.2% sits in the top ten. Germline CDR1 and CDR2: KGHDR and SFDVKD. The CDR3 is made up of 14 amino acids. Trimming took off 4 bases at V and 5 bases at J, with 13 bases between the two ends. Sequences were obtained from peripheral blood. The sequence came from a man between 65 and 85 years old with acute or convalescent COVID-19. The V and J genes are TRBV24-1 and TRBJ2-5; a weak D match, TRBD2 (7 bases). CDR3 DNA: TGTGCCACCAGTGAGAGGGGGGGAGTGGAGACCCAGTACTTC. Protein: CATSERGGVETQYF.